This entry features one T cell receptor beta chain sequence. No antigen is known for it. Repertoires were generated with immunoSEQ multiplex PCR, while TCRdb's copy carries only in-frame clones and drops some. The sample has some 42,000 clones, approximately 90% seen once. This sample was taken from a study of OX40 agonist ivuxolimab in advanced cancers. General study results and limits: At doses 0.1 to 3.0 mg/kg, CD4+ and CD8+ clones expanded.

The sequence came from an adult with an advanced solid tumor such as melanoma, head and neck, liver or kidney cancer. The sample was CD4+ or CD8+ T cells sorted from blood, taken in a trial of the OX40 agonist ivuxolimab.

The CDR3, as DNA: TGTGCCAGCAGTATGTACAATGAGCAGTTCTTC. This translates into CASSMYNEQFF. The chain combines TRBV11-2 with TRBJ2-1, with D hard to call. CDR3 size: 11 residues. From germline, CDR1 is SGHAT and CDR2 FQNNGV. V lost 6 bases and J lost 4, with 4 bases in between.